What follows are 15 T cell receptor beta chains derived from one specimen sequenced in a study of blood T cell repertoires in COVID-19 (dated by TCRdb to about 2020). The library was generated by the immunoSEQ multiplex PCR assay. The table was pulled from immuneACCESS by TCRdb, which kept in-frame rearrangements only. Such tables lose some clones; where checked, under half of the loss comes from unresolved V genes, and the rest has no known cause. A total of approximately 100,000 clones appear in this sample, about 84% of them only once. More than 25% of the sample is in the top ten clones. Sample: peripheral blood. The receptors originated from a human donor in a cohort sampled during active COVID-19.

V is TRBV19 and J is TRBJ2-2, with a weak D call TRBD2 (6 bases). The CDR3 is 15 residues long. V was pared by 11 bases and J by 4 bases, with 20 bases between. Germline assignment: CDR1 LNHDA and CDR2 SQIVND (reference sequence). CDR3 in amino acids: CAGNPRGGSTGELFF. The CDR3 bases are TGTGCCGGCAACCCACGAGGAGGGTCCACCGGGGAGCTGTTTTTT.

This clone was seen a few times. The chain recombines TRBV7-3 with TRBJ2-3; 7 bases align to TRBD2. CDR3 length: 15 residues. Germline V gene lookup returns CDR1 SGHTA and CDR2 FQGTGA. Trimming cost V 4 bases and J 3 bases; bases outside gene matches: 7. This CDR3 is CASSSGGTTTDTQYF. The DNA of the CDR3 is TGTGCCAGCAGCTCTGGAGGGACTACAACAGATACGCAGTATTTT.

V gene TRBV5-6 combines with J gene TRBJ2-1, with D perhaps matching TRBD2 (6 bases). In germline, CDR1 is SGHDT, CDR2 YYEEEE. The CDR3 spans 14 residues. V was cut by 6 bases and J by 2 bases, with 12 bases left in between. CDR3 coding DNA: TGTGCCAGCAACTGGGGGACTCCCTACAATGAGCAGTTCTTC. Its translation: CASNWGTPYNEQFF.

The chain recombines TRBV19 with TRBJ2-3; the D gene is possibly TRBD1 (5 bases). This CDR3 is 14 amino acids long. V was trimmed by 4 bases and J by 3 bases, leaving 11 bases between them. Germline V gives CDR1 LNHDA, CDR2 SQIVND (reference sequence). CDR3 nucleotide sequence: TGTGCCAGTAGTAAAGGACATCAGACAGATACGCAGTATTTT. It is translated as CASSKGHQTDTQYF.

The gene calls are TRBV15 and TRBJ2-2; tentatively, D is TRBD2 (7 bases). The CDR3 is 15 residues long. Germline CDR1 and CDR2: LNHNV and YYDKDF (reference sequence). V dropped 6 bases and J dropped 6 bases, with 17 bases sitting between them. Here the CDR3 DNA reads TGTGCCACCAGGTTTCTAGCGGAGGGGGCCGGGGAGCTGTTTTTT. It specifies CATRFLAEGAGELFF.

The chain employs TRBV6-5 and TRBJ1-1; D uncertain. This CDR3 has 13 amino acids. From germline, CDR1 is MNHEY and CDR2 SVGAGI. Deletions cut 7 bases from V and 4 bases from J, with 13 bases between. The DNA of the CDR3 is TGTGCCAGCACAGGCATTCGGGGCACTGAAGCTTTCTTT. This translates into CASTGIRGTEAFF.

This clone has more than one count but fewer than ten. The J gene is TRBJ2-2, the V gene TRBV4-2; D is possibly TRBD1 (5 bases). Germline lookup yields CDR1 LGHNA and CDR2 YNFKEQ. This CDR3 comprises 13 residues. V lost 4 bases to trimming and J lost 6 bases, with 9 bases between them. This chain's CDR3 is CASSLSGSGELFF. The CDR3, as DNA: TGTGCCAGCAGCCTTTCAGGGTCCGGGGAGCTGTTTTTT.

This chain links TRBV28 with TRBJ2-3; unclear D gene. Germline V gene lookup returns CDR1 MDHEN and CDR2 SYDVKM. The CDR3 loop spans 12 amino acids. Trimming stripped 6 bases from V and 6 bases from J, with 10 bases between. The CDR3 region is CASSLLWDTQYF. The CDR3 DNA is TGTGCCAGCAGCCTACTCTGGGATACGCAGTATTTT.

The rearrangement joins TRBV19 to TRBJ1-5; TRBD1 matches 7 bases. Per the germline V gene, CDR1 is LNHDA and CDR2 is SQIVND (reference sequence). This CDR3 has 14 residues. V gave up 5 bases and J gave up 11 bases; unmatched junction bases: 12. The CDR3 protein is CASSQPGQRETQHF. CDR3 sequence (DNA): TGTGCCAGTAGTCAGCCGGGACAGAGAGAGACCCAGCATTTT.

The chain recombines TRBV10-3 with TRBJ2-1; maybe TRBD1 (6 bases). CDR3 length equals 16 residues. Germline lookup yields CDR1 ENHRY and CDR2 SYGVKD. The V and J ends lost 11 bases and 0 bases respectively, with 20 bases between them. CDR3 sequence: CALGGRAESSYNEQFF. The CDR3 DNA reads TGTGCCTTAGGGGGTAGAGCGGAGAGCTCCTACAATGAGCAGTTCTTC.

This clone was detected only a few times. At the DNA level, this CDR3 is encoded by other sequences in the same sample as well. The chain employs TRBV19 and TRBJ2-5, with 8 bases lining up with TRBD2. Germline-derived CDR1 and CDR2 are LNHDA and SQIVND (reference sequence). V shed 3 bases, J shed 4 bases, and the junction held 4 bases outside the gene matches. This CDR3 has 14 residues. The CDR3 DNA is TGTGCCAGTAGTATGGGACTAGGAGGAGAGACCCAGTACTTC. This gives the protein CASSMGLGGETQYF.

V is TRBV7-9 and J is TRBJ2-3; TRBD1 is a possible D gene (7 bases). Germline assignment: CDR1 SEHNR and CDR2 FQNEAQ (reference sequence). The CDR3 extends over 15 amino acids. The V end lost 5 bases, the J end lost 0 bases, and 12 bases lay between the germline ends. The DNA for the CDR3 is TGTGCCAGCAGCAACAGGGGAGGTAGCACAGATACGCAGTATTTT. Protein: CASSNRGGSTDTQYF.

The gene calls are TRBV7-2 and TRBJ1-1; D is uncertain. Trimming stripped 1 base from V and 1 base from J, with 10 bases between. This CDR3 is built from 15 residues. Per germline, CDR1 SGHTA and CDR2 FQGNSA. The CDR3 coding sequence is TGTGCCAGCAGCTTAGTACTACGGGGGAACACTGAAGCTTTCTTT. Encoded protein: CASSLVLRGNTEAFF.

CDR3 loop: CASSQRSGGAGGLTDTQYF. The CDR3 coding sequence is TGCGCCAGCAGCCAAAGGAGCGGGGGGGCCGGGGGTCTCACAGATACGCAGTATTTT. This chain connects TRBV4-3 to TRBJ2-3, with TRBD2 identical over 10 bases. The CDR3 covers 19 residues. Germline assignment: CDR1 LGHNA and CDR2 YSLEER. The V and J ends lost 2 bases and 2 bases, in that order; junction bases with no gene match: 13.

This clone was picked up one time. In nucleotides, the CDR3 is TGTGCCAGCAGCCCAGAGGGGACACAGACTAATGAAAAACTGTTTTTT. This sequence encodes CASSPEGTQTNEKLFF. This chain joins TRBV4-2 and TRBJ1-4; D might be TRBD1 (6 bases). CDR1 LGHNA and CDR2 YNFKEQ come from the germline V gene. CDR3 length: 16 residues. V gave up 4 bases and J gave up 2 bases, with 14 bases separating them.